The clone carrying this T cell receptor (beta chain) came up many times. The antigen remains undetermined. One end of the junction fails to match germline, which may point to a read error. This specimen comes from a study of blood T cells in healthy people across ages. Overall study context: Per two T cells, template switching captured roughly one barcoded beta molecule.

Overall study findings and caveats: As age increased, TCR beta diversity per million T cells fell in a roughly linear fashion. A conclusive naive versus antigen-experienced comparison was prevented by the unsorted PBMCs.

The length of the CDR3 is 13 residues. Germline lookup yields CDR1 SGHTA and CDR2 FQGNSA. A second roughly 7 to 11 cycle PCR used barcoded and J-beta primers. TCRdb analysed the 5' RACE reads with MiXCR anew, one entry per CDR3 protein. Of over 1,500,000 distinct CDR3 sequences listed, just under 50% are singletons. Material: blood. This chain links TRBV7-2 with TRBJ2-1; D is unresolved. This TCR came from a woman aged 40 to 55 in good health. DNA for the CDR3: TGCGCCAGCAGCTTGGGCAGTTACAATGAGCAGTTCTTC. Translation gives CASSLGSYNEQFF. The full variable domain, its missing parts supplied by reference TRBV7-2 and TRBJ2-1, is GAGVSQSPSNKVTEKGKDVELRCDPISGHTALYWYRQSLGQGLEFLIYFQGNSAPDKSGLPSDRFSAERTGGSVSTLTIQRTQQEDSAVYLCASSLGSYNEQFFGPGTRLTVL.